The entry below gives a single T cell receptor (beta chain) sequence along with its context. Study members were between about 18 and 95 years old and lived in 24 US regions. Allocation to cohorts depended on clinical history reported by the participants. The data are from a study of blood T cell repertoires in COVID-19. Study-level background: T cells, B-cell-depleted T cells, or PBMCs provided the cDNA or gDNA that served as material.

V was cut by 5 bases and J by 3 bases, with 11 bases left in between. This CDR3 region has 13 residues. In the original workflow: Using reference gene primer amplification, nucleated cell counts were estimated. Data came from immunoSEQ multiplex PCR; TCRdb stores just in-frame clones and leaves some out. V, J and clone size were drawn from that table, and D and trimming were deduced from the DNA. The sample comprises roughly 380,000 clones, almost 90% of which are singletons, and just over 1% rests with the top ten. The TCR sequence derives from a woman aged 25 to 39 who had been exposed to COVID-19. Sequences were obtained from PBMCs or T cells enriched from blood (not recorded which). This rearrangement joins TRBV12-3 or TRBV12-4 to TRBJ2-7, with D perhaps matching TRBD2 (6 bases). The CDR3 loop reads CASSPDYRYEQYF. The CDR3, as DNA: TGTGCCAGCAGTCCGGACTACCGCTACGAGCAGTACTTC.